Each of the 19 T cell receptor beta chains below was sequenced from the same sample in a study of OX40 agonist ivuxolimab in advanced cancers. Only in-frame clones appear in the TCRdb table, and some are missing; sequencing was by immunoSEQ multiplex PCR. The sample yields 50,000 to 60,000 clones, approximately 87% seen once. The material was CD4+ or CD8+ T cells sorted from blood, obtained in a trial of the OX40 agonist ivuxolimab. These receptors were collected from an adult with an advanced solid tumor such as melanoma, head and neck, liver or kidney cancer.

This clone was seen only a few times. The CDR3 loop is CASSLVPGSKDEQFF. The CDR3 coding sequence is TGCGCCAGCAGCTTGGTTCCAGGGAGCAAGGATGAGCAGTTCTTC. This sequence joins TRBV5-1 and TRBJ2-1, with D perhaps assigned TRBD1 or TRBD2 (5 bases each). Germline assignment: CDR1 SGHRS and CDR2 YFSETQ. Trimming removed 0 bases from V and 8 bases from J, with 15 bases in between. CDR3 size: 15 residues.

The chain has TRBV5-1 and TRBJ1-2; 11 bases are shared with TRBD1. CDR3 size: 18 residues. CDR1 is SGHRS and CDR2 is YFSETQ in the germline V gene. Trimming at V came to 2 bases and at J to 7 bases, leaving 16 bases not matched to a gene. This CDR3 is CASSLNSGQGASNLGYTF. CDR3 DNA: TGCGCCAGCAGCTTAAATTCTGGACAGGGGGCTTCTAATCTTGGCTACACCTTC.

The DNA of the CDR3 is TGCGCCAGCAGCAGGGACAGGGAATCTAATGAAAAACTGTTTTTT. Translating gives CASSRDRESNEKLFF. The V and J genes are TRBV5-1 and TRBJ1-4, with TRBD1 identical over 9 bases. The V segment lost 4 bases and the J segment 3 bases; nucleotides outside the gene matches: 4. CDR1 SGHRS and CDR2 YFSETQ come from the germline V gene. This CDR3 has 15 amino acids.

The chain joins TRBV10-2 to TRBJ1-1; D gene ambiguous. This CDR3 has 13 amino acids. Germline loops: CDR1 WSHSY, CDR2 SAAADI. Trimming shortened V by 8 bases and J by 6 bases, and 16 bases separated the two germline ends. The CDR3 region is CASGMNSPAEAFF. CDR3 DNA sequence: TGCGCCAGCGGGATGAACTCACCCGCTGAAGCTTTCTTT.

The rearrangement joins TRBV5-1 to TRBJ2-5; maybe TRBD1 (6 bases). V shed 4 bases and J shed 1 base, with 17 bases lying between them. Germline values: CDR1 SGHRS, CDR2 YFSETQ. The CDR3 has 16 residues. The CDR3 region is CASSAGAQGPQETQYF. The CDR3 DNA follows: TGCGCCAGCAGCGCCGGGGCACAGGGACCCCAAGAGACCCAGTACTTC.

J is TRBJ1-6 and V is TRBV19; no reliable D call. This CDR3 spans 15 amino acids. Trimming left V 2 bases short and J 6 bases short, with 11 bases between. Germline CDR1 and CDR2: LNHDA and SQIVND (reference sequence). The CDR3 sequence is CASSIFGSANSPLHF. The CDR3 region has the DNA TGTGCCAGTAGTATATTTGGAAGCGCTAATTCACCCCTCCACTTT.

The genes are TRBV18 and TRBJ2-3; 11 bases map to TRBD1. This CDR3 spans 15 amino acids. From germline, CDR1 is KGHSH and CDR2 LQKENI. J gave up 4 bases and V 3 bases, and 3 bases lay outside the gene matches. The CDR3 sequence: CASSPVDRGPDTQYF. CDR3 DNA: TGTGCCAGCTCACCTGTGGACAGGGGGCCAGATACGCAGTATTTT.

The genes are TRBV2 and TRBJ1-5; possibly TRBD1 for D (6 bases). The CDR3 sequence is 15 residues long. V lost 4 bases to trimming and J lost 0 bases, with 10 bases between them. The V gene's germline CDR1 is SNHLY and CDR2 FYNNEI. CDR3 in amino acids: CASSANRDSNQPQHF. CDR3 sequence (DNA): TGTGCCAGCAGTGCCAACAGGGATAGCAATCAGCCCCAGCATTTT.

This clone turned up a few times. The gene calls are TRBV7-7 and TRBJ2-5; D is possibly TRBD2 (6 bases). Germline V gene sequence: CDR1 SSHAT, CDR2 FNYEAQ (reference sequence). Trimming took 3 bases from V and 5 from J, leaving 13 bases between them. CDR3 size: 14 residues. CDR3 DNA sequence: TGTGCCAGCAGCTTGGGGATCGGAGGGGAGACCCAGTACTTC. Its translation is CASSLGIGGETQYF.

The DNA for the CDR3 is TGTGCCAGCAGTGTTAACAGGGTTCAGGCCACTGAAGCTTTCTTT. Amino acids: CASSVNRVQATEAFF. The genes are TRBV25-1 and TRBJ1-1; D is possibly TRBD1 (6 bases). CDR3 length: 15 residues. V lost 4 bases to trimming and J lost 4 bases, with 16 bases between them. Germline V gene data show CDR1 as MGHDK and CDR2 as SYGVNS. Supplemented by reference TRBV25-1 and TRBJ1-1, the full variable domain reads EADIYQTPRYLVIGTGKKITLECSQTMGHDKMYWYQQDPGMELHLIHYSYGVNSTEKGDLSSESTVSRIRTEHFPLTLESARPSHTSQYLCASSVNRVQATEAFFGQGTRLTVV.

This chain joins TRBV5-1 and TRBJ1-1, with D possibly being TRBD1 (5 bases). V was cut by 4 bases and J by 4 bases, with 23 bases left in between. Per germline, CDR1 SGHRS and CDR2 YFSETQ. This CDR3 comprises 17 residues. CDR3 sequence (DNA): TGCGCCAGCAGCCCACAGGCGGGTTTGGGGATGGGCACTGAAGCTTTCTTT. This sequence encodes CASSPQAGLGMGTEAFF.

V is TRBV7-9 and J is TRBJ2-6; 10 positions agree with TRBD1. Germline V gene sequence: CDR1 SEHNR, CDR2 FQNEAQ (reference sequence). Trimming took 0 bases from V and 4 from J; bases not matched to a gene: 6. The length of the CDR3 is 18 residues. The CDR3, as DNA: TGTGCCAGCAGCTTAGCGGCGACAGGGGGCGCAGGGGCCAACGTCCTGACTTTC. Its protein is CASSLAATGGAGANVLTF.

The gene calls are TRBV6-1 and TRBJ1-5; D call uncertain. The CDR3 is made up of 13 amino acids. V was clipped by 7 bases and J by 0 bases, with 7 bases between them. CDR1 and CDR2 (germline): MNHNS, SASEGT. Here the CDR3 reads CASTRISNQPQHF. CDR3 sequence (DNA): TGTGCCAGCACCCGTATTAGCAATCAGCCCCAGCATTTT.

The V call is TRBV2, the J call TRBJ1-3; D is possibly TRBD1 (5 bases). The CDR3 covers 14 residues. V gave up 5 bases and J gave up 0 bases, with 8 bases separating them. Germline assignment: CDR1 SNHLY and CDR2 FYNNEI. In DNA form, the CDR3 reads TGTGCCAGCAGTCAGGGATACTCTGGAAACACCATATATTTT. Its protein product is CASSQGYSGNTIYF.

J is TRBJ2-1 and V is TRBV27; D gene uncertain. The CDR3 extends over 16 amino acids. Deletions cut 5 bases from V and 4 bases from J, with 18 bases between. Germline V CDR1 and CDR2: MNHEY, SMNVEV (reference sequence). As DNA, the CDR3 is TGTGCCAGCAGTCCCTGGGCTCAGGCAGGATACAATGAGCAGTTCTTC. It yields the protein CASSPWAQAGYNEQFF.

This chain joins TRBV5-1 and TRBJ2-3; D not resolved. Looked up from germline, CDR1 is SGHRS and CDR2 is YFSETQ. The CDR3 is made up of 14 amino acids. The V end was cut by 2 bases, the J end by 4 bases, with 11 bases between. The CDR3 bases are TGCGCCAGCAGCTTAATAGGTCTAGCAGATACGCAGTATTTT. Protein sequence: CASSLIGLADTQYF.

The chain uses TRBV7-2 and TRBJ1-2, with D tentatively TRBD1 (6 bases). Per the germline V gene, CDR1 is SGHTA and CDR2 is FQGNSA. V shed 2 bases and J shed 2 bases, with 6 bases lying between them. The CDR3 loop spans 13 amino acids. CDR3 residues: CASSLQGNYGYTF. The CDR3 DNA reads TGTGCCAGCAGCTTACAGGGGAACTATGGCTACACCTTC.

The rearrangement links TRBV7-6 to TRBJ2-1; no clear D. The germline V and J ends were trimmed by 1 base and 10 bases, with 14 bases remaining between them. Germline CDR1 and CDR2: SGHVS and FNYEAQ. This CDR3 contains 14 residues. In DNA form, the CDR3 reads TGTGCCAGCAGCTTAGAGTACACTTCCCTAGAGCAGTTCTTC. Translation gives CASSLEYTSLEQFF.

This sequence joins TRBV4-2 and TRBJ1-1, with D uncertain. This CDR3 region has 15 residues. Between the trimmed V and J ends, which lost 1 base and 5 bases, there was a span of 14 bases. Germline V gives CDR1 LGHNA, CDR2 YNFKEQ. The DNA of the CDR3 is TGTGCCAGCAGCCAAGCTTCCCCCGTTTGGACTGAAGCTTTCTTT. As protein: CASSQASPVWTEAFF.